Listed here are 17 T cell receptor beta chains from one sample, sequenced in a study of Graves' ophthalmopathy and Graves' hyperthyroidism. RNA served as the template for amplifying TCR beta CDR3 regions. Second-round multiplex PCR came after a first-round RT-PCR that employed HTBI primers. TCRdb reprocessed the multiplex PCR reads via MiXCR and lists one record per CDR3 protein. This table holds about 740,000 distinct CDR3 sequences, roughly 41% found once. The sequencing input was peripheral blood. The receptors derive from an adult man with Graves' ophthalmopathy.

The chain combines TRBV20-1 with TRBJ1-4; D may be TRBD1 (6 bases). V lost 6 bases to trimming and J lost 5 bases, with 13 bases between them. The CDR3 runs to 13 residues. Germline CDR1 reads DFQATT; CDR2 reads SNEGSKA (reference sequence). CDR3 sequence reads: CSAPGAQNEKLFF. The CDR3 nucleotides are TGCAGTGCCCCGGGGGCTCAGAATGAAAAACTGTTTTTT.

This clonotype was found many times. J is TRBJ2-5 and V is TRBV7-7; D gene unclear. The ends were cut back, 4 bases at V and 5 bases at J, with 11 bases in the middle. This CDR3 contains 13 residues. The germline gives CDR1 SSHAT, CDR2 FNYEAQ (reference sequence). Here the CDR3 DNA reads TGTGCCAGCAGCTCTACGCCGCCGGAGACCCAGTACTTC. It is translated as CASSSTPPETQYF.

The sample holds many counts of this clonotype. The V gene is TRBV5-8, the J gene TRBJ1-2, with unresolved D. CDR1 and CDR2 (germline): SGHTS, YDEGEE. The CDR3 loop spans 12 amino acids. V dropped 4 bases and J dropped 2 bases, with 6 bases sitting between them. The chain's CDR3 is CASSTDNYGYTF. For the CDR3, the DNA is TGTGCCAGCAGCACCGACAACTATGGCTACACCTTC.

This clonotype occurred many times. CDR3: CASSLSRTHGYTF. CDR3 coding DNA: TGTGCCAGCAGCTTATCGAGAACCCATGGCTACACCTTC. The gene calls are TRBV7-9 and TRBJ1-2, with no clear D. The CDR3 length is 13 residues. V lost 2 bases and J lost 6, with 10 bases in between. Germline-derived CDR1 and CDR2 are SEHNR and FQNEAQ (reference sequence).

This clonotype appeared a single time. This is likely a read error, given that the CDR3 carries no conserved phenylalanine or tryptophan at its end. The DNA is left out, because the CDR3 cannot be placed on it with certainty; the CDR3 is given as TCRdb lists it. The V gene is TRBV20-1, the J gene TRBJ2-6; TRBD1, the table's D call, lacks a check against the DNA. Looked up from germline, CDR1 is DFQATT and CDR2 is SNEGSKA (reference sequence). The CDR3 extends over 8 residues, inclusive of both ends. CDR3 in amino acids: CSARTGDT.

This clonotype was counted only a few times. Written as DNA, the CDR3 is TGTGCCAGCAGCCGCACCCGGCCAGGGGCCTACGAGCAGTACTTC. Translation: CASSRTRPGAYEQYF. This rearrangement joins TRBV7-9 to TRBJ2-7, with D possibly matching TRBD1 (6 bases). This CDR3 is built from 15 residues. The V end was cut by 5 bases, the J end by 2 bases, with 16 bases between. Germline assignment: CDR1 SEHNR and CDR2 FQNEAQ (reference sequence). Based on the CDR3 plus reference TRBV7-9 and TRBJ2-7, the full variable domain is DTGVSQNPRHKITKRGQNVTFRCDPISEHNRLYWYRQTLGQGPEFLTYFQNEAQLEKSRLLSDRFSAERPKGSFSTLEIQRTEQGDSAMYLCASSRTRPGAYEQYFGPGTRLTVT.

The rearrangement joins TRBV20-1 to TRBJ1-6, with D possibly TRBD1 on 6 matching bases. Germline CDR1 DFQATT, CDR2 SNEGSKA (reference sequence). The CDR3 consists of 15 residues. V lost 6 bases and J 2 bases, leaving 14 bases between the germline ends. Here the CDR3 reads CSASDRTTYNSPLHF. The CDR3 nucleotides are TGCAGTGCAAGCGACAGGACTACCTATAATTCACCCCTCCACTTT.

V is TRBV7-9 and J is TRBJ1-5; D gene ambiguous. This CDR3 has 15 amino acids. V gave up 2 bases and J gave up 7 bases, with 15 bases separating them. The germline CDR1 and CDR2 sequences are SEHNR and FQNEAQ (reference sequence). CDR3 in amino acids: CASSLRQTEQQPQHF. The DNA of the CDR3 is TGTGCCAGCAGCTTAAGGCAGACCGAGCAGCAGCCCCAGCATTTT.

This clonotype was detected only a few times. This chain links TRBV15 with TRBJ2-7; no clear D gene. This CDR3 is 13 amino acids long. The V gene's germline CDR1 is LNHNV and CDR2 YYDKDF (reference sequence). Trimming cost V 0 bases and J 3 bases, with 6 bases left between them. The CDR3 loop reads CATSRDSVYEQYF. The DNA for the CDR3 is TGTGCCACCAGCAGAGATAGTGTCTACGAGCAGTACTTC. Full variable domain (missing parts from reference TRBV15 and TRBJ2-7): DAMVIQNPRYQVTQFGKPVTLSCSQTLNHNVMYWYQQKSSQAPKLLFHYYDKDFNNEADTPDNFQSRRPNTSFCFLDIRSPGLGDTAMYLCATSRDSVYEQYFGPGTRLTVT.

This clonotype came up a few times. This sequence joins TRBV7-2 and TRBJ2-5; 9 nucleotides line up with TRBD2. CDR3 length equals 18 residues. J gave up 4 bases and V 2 bases, and 14 bases lay outside the gene matches. Germline V gene data show CDR1 as SGHTA and CDR2 as FQGNSA. The CDR3 region is CASSLSYLGGRARETQYF. The CDR3 nucleotides read TGTGCCAGCAGCTTATCTTATTTAGGCGGGAGGGCCCGAGAGACCCAGTACTTC.

V is TRBV9 and J is TRBJ1-6; TRBD1 matches 7 bases. The CDR3 consists of 15 residues. Germline values: CDR1 SGDLS, CDR2 YYNGEE. V lost 0 bases to trimming and J lost 11 bases; unmatched junction nucleotides: 8. The CDR3 sequence: CASSVGYTGETPLHF. CDR3 nucleotide sequence: TGTGCCAGCAGCGTAGGTTATACAGGGGAGACACCCCTCCACTTT.

J is TRBJ1-6 and V is TRBV20-1, with 11 bases aligning to TRBD1. The CDR3 contains 15 residues. The V gene end was trimmed by 6 bases and the J gene end by 6 bases; junction bases not matched to a gene: 7. CDR1 and CDR2 (germline): DFQATT, SNEGSKA (reference sequence). The CDR3 protein is CSAPRGQGANSPLHF. For the CDR3, the DNA is TGCAGTGCCCCACGCGGACAGGGGGCTAATTCACCCCTCCACTTT.

Remarks on this clonotype: This may arise from a read error, as a much more abundant clone is one base away. V gene TRBV7-3 combines with J gene TRBJ2-5; TRBD1 matches 7 bases. Germline CDR1 reads SGHTA; CDR2 reads FQGTGA. After removal of 10 bases from V and 4 bases from J, the junction contained 15 bases not matched to a gene. CDR3 size: 15 residues. The CDR3: CATSQGWTGGETQYF. The CDR3 DNA reads as TGTGCCACTTCTCAGGGTTGGACAGGTGGAGAGACCCAGTACTTC.

The chain carries TRBV20-1 and TRBJ2-2; perhaps TRBD1 as D (5 bases). This CDR3 region has 17 residues. V dropped 0 bases and J dropped 7 bases, with 21 bases sitting between them. Germline assignment: CDR1 DFQATT and CDR2 SNEGSKA (reference sequence). This CDR3 reads CSARDPTRVRRSGELFF. CDR3 nucleotide sequence: TGCAGTGCTAGAGATCCAACCAGGGTGAGGAGAAGCGGGGAGCTGTTTTTT.

As to this clonotype: Being one base from a much bigger clone, this may be a read error. The chain recombines TRBV20-1 with TRBJ1-2, with D possibly being TRBD1 (6 bases). The length of the CDR3 is 12 residues. Germline CDR1 is DFQATT and CDR2 is SNEGSKA (reference sequence). The DNA of the CDR3 is TGCAGTGCTGAGCGGACAGACTATGGCTACGCCTTC. It translates to CSAERTDYGYAF.

The V call is TRBV2, the J call TRBJ2-5; a weak D match, TRBD2 (6 bases). The CDR3 runs 15 residues. Germline V gene sequence: CDR1 SNHLY, CDR2 FYNNEI. Trimming cost V 8 bases and J 1 base, with 17 bases left between them. CDR3 amino acids: CASAEGIPIQETQYF. CDR3 DNA: TGTGCCAGCGCGGAGGGAATACCTATCCAAGAGACCCAGTACTTC.

This clonotype was observed many times. The chain recombines TRBV24-1 with TRBJ2-2; 8 nucleotides match TRBD1. The CDR3 has 17 amino acids. Germline values: CDR1 KGHDR, CDR2 SFDVKD. V lost 6 bases and J lost 3; bases outside the gene matches: 11. The CDR3 spells CATSSSGGVRHTGELFF. CDR3 bases: TGTGCCACCAGTTCGTCAGGGGGCGTTAGGCACACCGGGGAGCTGTTTTTT.